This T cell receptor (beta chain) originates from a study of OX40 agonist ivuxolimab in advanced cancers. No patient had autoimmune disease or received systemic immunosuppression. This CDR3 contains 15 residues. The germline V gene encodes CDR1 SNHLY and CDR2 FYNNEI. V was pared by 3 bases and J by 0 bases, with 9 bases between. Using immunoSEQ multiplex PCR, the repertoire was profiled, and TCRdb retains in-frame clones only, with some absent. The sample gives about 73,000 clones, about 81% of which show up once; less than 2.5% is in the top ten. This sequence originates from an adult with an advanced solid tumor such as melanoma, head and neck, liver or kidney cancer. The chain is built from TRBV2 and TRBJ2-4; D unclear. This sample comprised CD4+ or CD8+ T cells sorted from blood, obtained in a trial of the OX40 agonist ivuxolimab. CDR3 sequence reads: CASSDIRLAKNIQYF. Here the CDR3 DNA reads TGTGCCAGCAGTGATATACGACTAGCCAAAAACATTCAGTACTTC.